The rows below give T cell receptor beta chains drawn from one sample of a study of T cell repertoires in cytomegalovirus infection. No cognate antigen is known for these TCRs. MiXCR, run by TCRdb on the reads, gives a single entry per CDR3 protein. The table includes approximately 990,000 distinct CDR3 sequences, 25% to 40% detected once. The material sequenced was cultured CD8+ T cells from PBMCs, taken from culture after CMV antigen stimulation. All receptors come from a human donor in good health (CMV status not recorded). Some clones in this sample may be carry-over from other donors' samples. The CDR3 runs from the conserved cysteine through the conserved F or W. D genes are given only for firm matches. Clone size appears in some rows only: once, few, many, or a class for an expanded clone.

d_call j_call clone_size v_call cdr3_nt cdr3_aa
. TRBJ2-7 . TRBV19 TGTGCCAGTAGTTCCCGGGACGGGGACTACGAGCAGTACTTC CASSSRDGDYEQYF
. TRBJ2-1 few TRBV6-1 TGTGCCAGCAGCAAACAATACCACTCCTACAATGAGCAGTTCTTC CASSKQYHSYNEQFF
. TRBJ2-1 . TRBV6-1 TGTGCCAGCAGTGAAGCGCCGCTAGCCTACTACAATGATCAGTTCTTC CASSEAPLAYYNDQFF
. TRBJ1-3 . TRBV10-3 TGTGCCATCAGTGAAGGATACTCTGGAAACACCATATATTTT CAISEGYSGNTIYF
. TRBJ1-1 once TRBV19 TGTGCCAGTAGTCCTATACAGGGTTGGACGGGATTAGAGGATTTCATGCCTGGAGCTTTCTTT CASSPIQGWTGLEDFMPGAFF
. TRBJ2-2 few TRBV11-3 TGTGCCAGCAGAGCCACCCAGGGAGCCGGGGAGCTGTTTTTT CASRATQGAGELFF
TRBD2 TRBJ2-1 . TRBV6-1 TGTGCCAGCAGTGCCCGGGACTATCCCAATGAGCAGTTCTTC CASSARDYPNEQFF
TRBD2 TRBJ2-3 many TRBV7-2 TGTGCCAGCGGGGGGGTATACACAGATACGCAGTATTTT CASGGVYTDTQYF
. TRBJ2-1 . TRBV28 TGTGCCAGCAGTTTGCGACAGACAAACCCTTACAATGAGCAGTTCTTC CASSLRQTNPYNEQFF
. TRBJ1-5 few TRBV19 TGTGCCAGTAGTATCGGGACAATCTCCCAGGGCAATCAGCCCCAGCATTTT CASSIGTISQGNQPQHF
. TRBJ1-2 . TRBV7-6 TGTGCCAGCAGCTCGGCTCGGGAATATGGCTACACCTTC CASSSAREYGYTF
TRBD1 TRBJ1-1 few TRBV5-1 TGCGCCAGCGCCAATGCCCTACAGGGGGAAGCTTTCTTT CASANALQGEAFF
. TRBJ2-1 once TRBV3-1 TGTGCCAGCAGCCATGAAAGTGTGGGGGGGCCCTCCTACAATGAGCAGTTCTTC CASSHESVGGPSYNEQFF
. TRBJ2-2 few TRBV19 TGTGCCAGTAGTATCAGGGGAATCGGGGAGCTGTTTTTT CASSIRGIGELFF
. TRBJ2-5 few TRBV27 TGTGCCAGCAGTTTAAGGGTAGAGGGTGAGACCCAGTACTTC CASSLRVEGETQYF
TRBD2 TRBJ2-5 few TRBV11-2 TGTGCCAGCAGCTCCGGACTAGCCCGGTACCAAGAGACCCAGTACTTC CASSSGLARYQETQYF
TRBD1 TRBJ1-3 . TRBV6-6 TGTGCCAGCAGTTACGTCAGGGGGGAGAACTCTGGAAACACCATATATTTT CASSYVRGENSGNTIYF